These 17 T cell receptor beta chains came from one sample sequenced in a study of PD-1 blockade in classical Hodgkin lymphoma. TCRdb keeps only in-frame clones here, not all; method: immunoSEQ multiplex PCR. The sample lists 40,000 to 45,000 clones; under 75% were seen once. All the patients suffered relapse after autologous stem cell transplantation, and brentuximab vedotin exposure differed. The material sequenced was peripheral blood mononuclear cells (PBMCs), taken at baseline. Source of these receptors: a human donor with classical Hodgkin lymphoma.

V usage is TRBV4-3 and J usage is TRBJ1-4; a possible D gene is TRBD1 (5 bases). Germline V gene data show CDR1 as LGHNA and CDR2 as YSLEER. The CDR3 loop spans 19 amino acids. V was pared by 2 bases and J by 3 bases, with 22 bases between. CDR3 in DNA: TGCGCCAGCAGCCAAAACGTGGGACCTCAGGGATCTGCTAATGAAAAACTGTTTTTT. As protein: CASSQNVGPQGSANEKLFF.

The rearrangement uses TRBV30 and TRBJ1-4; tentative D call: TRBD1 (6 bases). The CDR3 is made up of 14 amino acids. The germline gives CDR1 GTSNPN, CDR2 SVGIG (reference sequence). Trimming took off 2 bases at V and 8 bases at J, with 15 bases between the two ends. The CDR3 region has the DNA TGTGCCTGGAGTTTAGGGGGAGGAGTAGAAAAACTGTTTTTT. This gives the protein CAWSLGGGVEKLFF.

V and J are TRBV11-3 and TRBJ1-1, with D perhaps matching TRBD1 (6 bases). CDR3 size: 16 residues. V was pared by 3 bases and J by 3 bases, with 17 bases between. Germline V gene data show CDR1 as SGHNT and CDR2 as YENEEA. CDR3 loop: CASSLLRTEPYTEAFF. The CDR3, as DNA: TGTGCCAGCAGCTTGCTCCGGACAGAGCCTTACACTGAAGCTTTCTTT.

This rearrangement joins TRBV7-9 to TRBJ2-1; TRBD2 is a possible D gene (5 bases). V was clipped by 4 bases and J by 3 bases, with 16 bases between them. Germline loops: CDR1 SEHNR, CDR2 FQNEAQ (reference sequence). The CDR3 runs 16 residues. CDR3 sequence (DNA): TGTGCCAGCAGCTCACCCGAGAAGGGAGTCTACAATGAGCAGTTCTTC. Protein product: CASSSPEKGVYNEQFF.

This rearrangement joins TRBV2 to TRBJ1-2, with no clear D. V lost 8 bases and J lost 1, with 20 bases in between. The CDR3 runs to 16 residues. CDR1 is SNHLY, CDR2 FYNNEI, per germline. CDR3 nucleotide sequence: TGTGCCAGCTCGGTCGATCGGGGAGAAATTAACTATGGCTACACCTTC. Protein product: CASSVDRGEINYGYTF.

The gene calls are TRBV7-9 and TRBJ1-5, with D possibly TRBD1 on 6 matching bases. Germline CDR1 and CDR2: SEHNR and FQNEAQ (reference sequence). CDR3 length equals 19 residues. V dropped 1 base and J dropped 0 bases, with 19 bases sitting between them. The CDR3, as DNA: TGTGCCAGCAGCTTAGTCTCCTGGACAGAAAGCAATAGCAATCAGCCCCAGCATTTT. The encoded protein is CASSLVSWTESNSNQPQHF.

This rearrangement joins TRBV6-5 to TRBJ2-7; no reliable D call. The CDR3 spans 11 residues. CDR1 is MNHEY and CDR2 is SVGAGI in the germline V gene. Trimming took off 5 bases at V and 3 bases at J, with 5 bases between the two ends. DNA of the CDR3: TGTGCCAGCAGTCCAGACTACGAGCAGTACTTC. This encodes CASSPDYEQYF.

Here the CDR3 reads CASSLGDSVYEQYF. The CDR3 DNA reads as TGTGCCAGCAGCTTGGGGGACAGTGTCTACGAGCAGTACTTC. This chain links TRBV5-4 with TRBJ2-7, with 7 bases lining up with TRBD1. With 0 bases clipped from V and 3 bases from J, the junction kept 3 bases outside the gene matches. The V gene's germline CDR1 is SGHNT and CDR2 YYREEE (reference sequence). This CDR3 has 14 residues.

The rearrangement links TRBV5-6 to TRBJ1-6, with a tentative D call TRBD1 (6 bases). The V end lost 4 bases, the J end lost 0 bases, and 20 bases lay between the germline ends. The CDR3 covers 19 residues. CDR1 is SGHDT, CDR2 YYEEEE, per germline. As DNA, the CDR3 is TGTGCCAGCAGCCCTCCGGGAAACAGGGCTAGCTCCTATAATTCACCCCTCCACTTT. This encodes CASSPPGNRASSYNSPLHF.

This CDR3 is CAFHDESNEQFF. The CDR3 bases are TGTGCCTTCCACGATGAGAGTAATGAGCAGTTCTTC. The J gene is TRBJ2-1, the V gene TRBV10-3; D is ambiguous. Looked up from germline, CDR1 is ENHRY and CDR2 is SYGVKD. The CDR3 extends over 12 amino acids. Deletions cut 11 bases from V and 7 bases from J, with 15 bases between.

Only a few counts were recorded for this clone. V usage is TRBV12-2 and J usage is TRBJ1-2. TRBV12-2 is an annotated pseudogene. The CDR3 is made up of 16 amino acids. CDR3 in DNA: TGTGCAAGTCGCTTAGAACCCTTCGGTCCTTCCTATGGCTACACCTTC. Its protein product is CASRLEPFGPSYGYTF.

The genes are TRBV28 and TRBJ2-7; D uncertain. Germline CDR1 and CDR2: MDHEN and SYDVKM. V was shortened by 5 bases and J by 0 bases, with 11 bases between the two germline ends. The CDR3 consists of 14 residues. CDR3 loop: CASSLTWSSYEQYF. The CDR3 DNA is TGTGCCAGCAGTCTGACGTGGTCCTCCTACGAGCAGTACTTC.

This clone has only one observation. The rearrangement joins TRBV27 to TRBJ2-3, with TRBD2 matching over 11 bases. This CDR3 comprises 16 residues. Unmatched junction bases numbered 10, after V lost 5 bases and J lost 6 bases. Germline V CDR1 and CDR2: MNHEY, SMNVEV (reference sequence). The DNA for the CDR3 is TGTGCCAGCAGTAAGCTAGCGGGGGGAACCGCGGATACGCAGTATTTT. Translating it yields CASSKLAGGTADTQYF.

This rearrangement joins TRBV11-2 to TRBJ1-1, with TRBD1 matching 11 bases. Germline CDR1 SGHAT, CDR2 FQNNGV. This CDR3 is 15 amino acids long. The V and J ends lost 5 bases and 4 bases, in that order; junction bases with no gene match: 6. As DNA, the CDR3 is TGTGCCAGCAGCGGACAGGGGGCAGGGATCACTGAAGCTTTCTTT. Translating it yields CASSGQGAGITEAFF.

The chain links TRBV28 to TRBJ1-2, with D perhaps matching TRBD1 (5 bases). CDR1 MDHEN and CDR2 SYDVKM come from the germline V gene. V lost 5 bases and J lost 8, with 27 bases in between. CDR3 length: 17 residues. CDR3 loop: CASSTAKLTREMGGYTF. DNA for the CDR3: TGTGCCAGCAGTACCGCTAAACTAACCAGGGAAATGGGCGGCTACACCTTC.

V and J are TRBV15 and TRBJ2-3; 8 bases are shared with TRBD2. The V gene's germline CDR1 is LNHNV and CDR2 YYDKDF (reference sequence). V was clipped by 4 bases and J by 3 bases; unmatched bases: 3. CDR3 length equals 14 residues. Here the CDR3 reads CATSMSGRTDTQYF. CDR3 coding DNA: TGTGCCACCAGCATGAGCGGGAGAACAGATACGCAGTATTTT. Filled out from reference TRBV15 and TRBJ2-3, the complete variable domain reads DAMVIQNPRYQVTQFGKPVTLSCSQTLNHNVMYWYQQKSSQAPKLLFHYYDKDFNNEADTPDNFQSRRPNTSFCFLDIRSPGLGDTAMYLCATSMSGRTDTQYFGPGTRLTVL.

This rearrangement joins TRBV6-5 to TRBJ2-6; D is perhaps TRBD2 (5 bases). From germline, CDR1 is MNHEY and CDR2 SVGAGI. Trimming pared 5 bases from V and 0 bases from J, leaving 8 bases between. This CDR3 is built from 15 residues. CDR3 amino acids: CASSQRDSGANVLTF. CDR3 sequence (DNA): TGTGCCAGCAGTCAACGGGACTCTGGGGCCAACGTCCTGACTTTC.